This is a list of T cell receptor beta chains from one sample in a study of early T cells in non-severe SARS-CoV-2 infection. A single record per CDR3 protein comes from TCRdb applying MiXCR to the 5' RACE reads. The sample includes 80,000 to 95,000 distinct CDR3 sequences, roughly 17% of them seen just once. This sample comprised whole blood, obtained at baseline. The origin of the receptors is an adult who was a healthcare worker with PCR-confirmed SARS-CoV-2 infection or an uninfected control (not recorded which). CDR3s include the opening cysteine and the closing phenylalanine or tryptophan. The D gene is left open where the match is weak. Size values are once, few and many counts, or a class for expanded clones, and some rows have none.

V	size	J	D	DNA	CDR3
TRBV5-4	many	TRBJ2-6	NA	TGTGCCAGCAGCTCCGCAGGCTCTGGGGCCAACGTCCTGACTTTC	CASSSAGSGANVLTF
TRBV28	NA	TRBJ2-4	NA	TGTGCCAGCAGGGGAAACATTCAGTACTTC	CASRGNIQYF
TRBV9	many	TRBJ2-3	NA	TGTGCCAGCAGCCCCCCTCTCGGGAGTCAGTATTTT	CASSPPLGSQYF
TRBV6-6	NA	TRBJ2-1	NA	TGTGCCAGCGGACCCCCCTTAGAGCAGTTCTTC	CASGPPLEQFF
TRBV4-1	many	TRBJ2-1	NA	TGCGCCAGCAGCCTTGCCCCCGGAGGTTGGGGGAGCAATGAGCAGTTCTTC	CASSLAPGGWGSNEQFF
TRBV15	few	TRBJ1-1	NA	TGTGCCACCAGTGCGGATGTGAACACTGAAGCTTTCTTT	CATSADVNTEAFF
TRBV27	NA	TRBJ1-1	NA	TGTGCCAGCAGTTTTTTGGGCCGGAACACTGAAGCTTTCTTT	CASSFLGRNTEAFF
TRBV12-3/TRBV12-4	few	TRBJ2-3	NA	TGTGCCAGCAGTTTCTTGAGGGGAGATACGCAGTATTTT	CASSFLRGDTQYF
TRBV18	NA	TRBJ2-1	TRBD2	TGTGCCAGCTCACCGACTAGCGGAGCCAATGAGCAGTTCTTC	CASSPTSGANEQFF
TRBV7-8	few	TRBJ2-1	TRBD2	TGTGCCAGCAGCTCCAGCGGGAGGTCCTCCTACAATGAGCAGTTCTTC	CASSSSGRSSYNEQFF
TRBV7-2	NA	TRBJ2-1	NA	TGTGCCAGCAGCTCACTAGCTAATGAGCAGTTCTTC	CASSSLANEQFF
TRBV19	once	TRBJ2-1	NA	TGTGCCAGTAGTATTGGCCCAGGGAACTACAATGAGCAGTTCTTC	CASSIGPGNYNEQFF
TRBV3-1	many	TRBJ1-1	TRBD1	TGTGCCAGCAGCCAAGGGGACAGAGATGAAGCTTTCTTT	CASSQGDRDEAFF
TRBV11-2	NA	TRBJ2-5	NA	TGTGCCAGCAGCTTTCAACCGGGATCTTCGGTGAGGACCCAGTACTTC	CASSFQPGSSVRTQYF
TRBV3-1	NA	TRBJ1-4	NA	TGTGCCAGCAGCCAAGGGTTAGATGAAAAACTGTTTTTT	CASSQGLDEKLFF
TRBV27	few	TRBJ2-1	TRBD2	TGTGCCACCGGGACTAGCGGGAGGGGGAGCTCCTACAATGAGCAGTTCTTC	CATGTSGRGSSYNEQFF
TRBV5-1	NA	TRBJ2-3	NA	TGCGCCAGCAGCTTGGGGCTAGCGTGGTACAGCACAGATACGCAGTATTTT	CASSLGLAWYSTDTQYF
TRBV19	few	TRBJ1-2	NA	TGTGCCAGTAGTACAGTAACTACAGGCGCCTATGGCTACACCTTC	CASSTVTTGAYGYTF
TRBV4-2	few	TRBJ2-7	TRBD2	TGTGCCAGCGCAACAACTAGCGGCCTTTCCTACGAGCAGTACTTC	CASATTSGLSYEQYF
TRBV9	few	TRBJ2-1	TRBD2	TGTGCCAGCAGCGTAGCGACTCTGCTAGCGGGAGGCATCCACCAGTTCTTC	CASSVATLLAGGIHQFF
TRBV20-1	few	TRBJ2-7	TRBD2	TGCAGTGCTTTAGACCCGATCAGGCTAGCGGGAGGAAGGCCATACGAGCAGTACTTC	CSALDPIRLAGGRPYEQYF
TRBV28	few	TRBJ2-7	TRBD1	TGTGCCAGCAGTCCGTCGGGACAGGGTTACGAGCAGTACTTC	CASSPSGQGYEQYF
TRBV6-4	many	TRBJ2-1	NA	TGTGCCAGCAGCGCCGGGACCGGGGGTCAGCATGAGCAGTTCTTC	CASSAGTGGQHEQFF
TRBV3-1	NA	TRBJ2-1	TRBD2	TGTGCCAGCAGCCAAGCGGGAGGGCAGAATGAGCAGTTCTTC	CASSQAGGQNEQFF
TRBV7-2	NA	TRBJ2-7	TRBD1	TGTGCCAGCAGCTTCTCGGCAGGGGGCGCGGGTACCTACGAGCAGTACTTC	CASSFSAGGAGTYEQYF
TRBV5-4	few	TRBJ1-2	NA	TGTGCCAGCAGCTTGGATGTATCTGGCTACACCTTC	CASSLDVSGYTF
TRBV6-6	many	TRBJ2-7	TRBD1	TGTGCCAGCAGAAAGGGGACAGGGGGGATCTACGAGCAGTACTTC	CASRKGTGGIYEQYF
TRBV18	NA	TRBJ2-1	NA	TGTGCCAGCTCACCCCCTTCGAGCAATGAGCAGTTCTTC	CASSPPSSNEQFF